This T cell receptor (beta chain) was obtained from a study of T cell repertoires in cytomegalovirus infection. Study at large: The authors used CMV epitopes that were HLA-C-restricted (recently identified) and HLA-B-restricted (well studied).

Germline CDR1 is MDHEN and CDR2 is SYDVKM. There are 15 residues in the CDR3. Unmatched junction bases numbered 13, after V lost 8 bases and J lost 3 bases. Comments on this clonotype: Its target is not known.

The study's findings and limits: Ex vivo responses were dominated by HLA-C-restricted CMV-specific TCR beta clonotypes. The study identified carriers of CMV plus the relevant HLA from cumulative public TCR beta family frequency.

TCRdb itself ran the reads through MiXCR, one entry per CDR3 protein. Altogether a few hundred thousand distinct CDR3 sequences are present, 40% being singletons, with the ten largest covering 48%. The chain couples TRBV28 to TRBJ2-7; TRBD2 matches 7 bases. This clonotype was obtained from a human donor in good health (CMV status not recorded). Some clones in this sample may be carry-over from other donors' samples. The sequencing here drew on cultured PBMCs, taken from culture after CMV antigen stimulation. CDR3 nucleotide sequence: TGTGCCAGCTCCCACACGAGGCTAGCGGTCTACGAGCAGTACTTC. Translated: CASSHTRLAVYEQYF. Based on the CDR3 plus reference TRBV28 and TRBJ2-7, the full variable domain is DVKVTQSSRYLVKRTGEKVFLECVQDMDHENMFWYRQDPGLGLRLIYFSYDVKMKEKGDIPEGYSVSREKKERFSLILESASTNQTSMYLCASSHTRLAVYEQYFGPGTRLTVT.